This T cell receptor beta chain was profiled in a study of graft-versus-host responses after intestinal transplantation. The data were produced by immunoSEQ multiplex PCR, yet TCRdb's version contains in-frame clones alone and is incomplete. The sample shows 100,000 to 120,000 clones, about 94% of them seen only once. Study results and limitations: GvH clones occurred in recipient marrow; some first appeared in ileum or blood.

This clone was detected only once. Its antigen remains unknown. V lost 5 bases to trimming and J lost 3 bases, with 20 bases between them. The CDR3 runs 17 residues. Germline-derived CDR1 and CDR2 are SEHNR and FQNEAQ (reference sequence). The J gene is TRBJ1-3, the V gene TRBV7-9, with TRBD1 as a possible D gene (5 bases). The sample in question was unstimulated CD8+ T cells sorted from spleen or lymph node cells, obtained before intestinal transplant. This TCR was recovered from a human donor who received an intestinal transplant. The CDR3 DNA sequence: TGTGCCAGCAGCCCACTGTTTTTAGGGGATGGTGGAAACACCATATATTTT. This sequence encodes CASSPLFLGDGGNTIYF.